Below, one T cell receptor beta chain is given with its context. The antigen is undetermined. The data originate from a study of cytomegalovirus exposure and HLA in healthy donors. Germline V gives CDR1 MNHNS, CDR2 SASEGT. V lost 6 bases to trimming and J lost 8 bases, with 11 bases between them. The CDR3 is 13 residues long. A multiplex PCR was run with 60 Vbeta primers and 13 Jbeta primers. Assay used: immunoSEQ multiplex PCR; TCRdb lists only in-frame clones, some missing. Among approximately 170,000 clones listed, roughly four fifths were seen once. The study, taken as a whole, reports: Through in vitro validation, a few CMV-associated chains were shown to be specific for CMV antigens. Researchers reportedly found TCR beta sequences accurately predicted most subjects' HLA-A and HLA-B alleles.

Sequencing was done on a sample of PBMCs. The chain recombines TRBV6-1 with TRBJ1-6; tentatively, D is TRBD1 (6 bases). The TCR was taken from a man aged 45-65 years in good health and CMV-seropositive. This chain's CDR3 is CASRGAPDSPLHF. The CDR3 DNA is TGTGCCAGCAGGGGGGCTCCGGATTCACCCCTCCACTTT.